This T cell receptor (beta chain) was recorded in a study of CXCR3-negative and CXCR3-positive naive CD8 T cells (dated by TCRdb to between 2017 and 2020). For the study in its entirety: Some 150 million TRB reads were obtained in total, roughly 1.5 +/- 0.3 million reads per library. The diversity and physicochemical repertoire analyses included more than ten donors pooled from two independent experiments. For the TRBV-TRBJ cluster analysis, the naive subsets came from 5 donors, while the memory cells came from 3 donors.

In the germline V gene, CDR1 corresponds to SGHDT and CDR2 to YYEEEE. The CDR3 goes from the cysteine to the phenylalanine over 15 residues. Nucleotide data are not available. Summary of the overall study and its limitations: Because surface CD5, which is linked to self-reactivity in mice, was comparable between the naive subsets, TCR interaction strength was also inferred from the physicochemical properties of TRB CDR3s. Naive CXCR3-negative and CXCR3-positive cells from the same donor showed similar TRBV-TRBJ usage, whereas memory cells showed distinct patterns. Both naive subsets had comparably high repertoire diversity, while memory CD8+ T cells had much lower repertoire diversity. Because CXCR3 expression was partially decreased after cryopreservation, freshly isolated PBMCs were used for most assays.

Sequencing was performed on a NextSeq 550. The Human TCR Profiling Kit (MiLaboratory) was used to prepare UMI-labeled 5' RACE TRB cDNA libraries. The full amount of extracted RNA was used for cDNA synthesis, and the full amount of resulting cDNA was used for PCR amplification. Libraries were prepared in parallel with an identical number of PCR cycles. In the source study's methods: With a minimum of two reads required per UMI, MIGEC and MiXCR pulled out about 49,000 +/- 11,000 unique UMI-labeled TRB cDNA molecules from each library. On average, each library contained about 40,000 +/- 10,000 functional in-frame TRB CDR3 nucleotide clonotypes without stop codons. After downsampling to 5000 UMI-labeled TRB molecules per sample, diversity metrics such as normalized Shannon-Wiener and Chao1 were calculated in VDJtools. Clonotype-size-weighted physicochemical properties of the central five CDR3 residues (interaction energy, strength, volume and Kidera factor 4) were computed in VDJtools. After the reads were reprocessed by TCRdb, one entry was made per CDR3 protein sequence, with no DNA. These V and J calls rely on TCRdb rather than the paper's analysis. This specimen's table enumerates 60,000 or so distinct CDR3 sequences. More than 20% of the sample is held by the ten biggest clonotypes.

About this clonotype itself: Its antigen remains unidentified.

For every CD8+ T cell subset, 250,000 to 300,000 cells were flow-sorted straight into RLT lysis buffer, and each subset was sorted in triplicate. Peripheral blood mononuclear cells were isolated from buffy coats by standard density gradient centrifugation. An RNeasy Mini Kit was used to extract total RNA from the sorted cells. The clonotype was recovered from a human donor in good health. Some clones in this sample may be carry-over from other donors' samples. The sequence is built from TRBV5-6 and TRBJ2-1. The sample taken for sequencing was memory CD8+ T cells from blood. What this sample's cell subset or site label stands for: conventional CD8+ memory T cells (TMEM), sorted as controls. The CDR3 protein: CASSLELDAYNEQFF.